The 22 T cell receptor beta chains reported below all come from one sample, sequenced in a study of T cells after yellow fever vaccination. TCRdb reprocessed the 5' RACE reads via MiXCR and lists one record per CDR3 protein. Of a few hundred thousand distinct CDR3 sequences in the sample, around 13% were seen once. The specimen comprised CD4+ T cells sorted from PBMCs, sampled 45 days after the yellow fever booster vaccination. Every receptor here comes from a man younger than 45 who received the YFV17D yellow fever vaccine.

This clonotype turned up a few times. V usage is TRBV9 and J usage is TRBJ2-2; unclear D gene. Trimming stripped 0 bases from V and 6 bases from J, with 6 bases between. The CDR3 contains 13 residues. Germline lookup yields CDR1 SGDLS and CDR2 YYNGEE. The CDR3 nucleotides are TGTGCCAGCAGCGTAGAAAGCGCCGGGGAGCTGTTTTTT. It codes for CASSVESAGELFF.

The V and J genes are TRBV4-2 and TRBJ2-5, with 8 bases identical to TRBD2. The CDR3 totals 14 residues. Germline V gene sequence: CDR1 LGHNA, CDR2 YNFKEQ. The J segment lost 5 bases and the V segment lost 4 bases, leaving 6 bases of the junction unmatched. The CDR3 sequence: CASSRLTGGETQYF. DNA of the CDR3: TGTGCCAGCAGCCGGCTGACGGGAGGGGAGACCCAGTACTTC.

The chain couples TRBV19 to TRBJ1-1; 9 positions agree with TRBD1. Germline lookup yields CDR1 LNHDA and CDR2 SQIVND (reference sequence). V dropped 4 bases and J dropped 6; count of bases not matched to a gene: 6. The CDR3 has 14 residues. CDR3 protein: CASSRSQGAAEAFF. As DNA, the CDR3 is TGTGCCAGTAGTAGATCACAGGGGGCTGCTGAAGCTTTCTTT.

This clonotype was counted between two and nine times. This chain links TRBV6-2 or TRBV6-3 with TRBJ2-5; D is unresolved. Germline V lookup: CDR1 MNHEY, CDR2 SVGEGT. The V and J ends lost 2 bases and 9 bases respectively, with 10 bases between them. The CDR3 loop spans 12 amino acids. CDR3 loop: CASSYSSWSQYF. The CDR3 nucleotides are TGTGCCAGCAGTTACAGTTCGTGGTCCCAGTACTTC.

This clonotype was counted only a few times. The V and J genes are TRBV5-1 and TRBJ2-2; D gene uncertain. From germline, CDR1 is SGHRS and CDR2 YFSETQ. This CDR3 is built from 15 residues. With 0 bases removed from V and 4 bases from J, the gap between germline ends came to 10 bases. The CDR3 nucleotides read TGCGCCAGCAGCTTGGACGAAGGTATCACCGGGGAGCTGTTTTTT. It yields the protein CASSLDEGITGELFF.

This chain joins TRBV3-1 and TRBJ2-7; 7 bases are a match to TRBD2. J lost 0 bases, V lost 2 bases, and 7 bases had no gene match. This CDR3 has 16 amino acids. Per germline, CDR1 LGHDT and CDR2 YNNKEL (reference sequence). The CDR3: CASSQRGGSTSYEQYF. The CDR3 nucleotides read TGTGCCAGCAGCCAACGGGGCGGGAGTACCTCCTACGAGCAGTACTTC.

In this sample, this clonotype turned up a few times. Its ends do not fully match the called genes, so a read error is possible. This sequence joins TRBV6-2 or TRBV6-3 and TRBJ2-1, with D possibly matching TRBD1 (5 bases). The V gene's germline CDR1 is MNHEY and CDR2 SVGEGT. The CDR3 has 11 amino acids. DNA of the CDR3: TGTGCCAGCAGTTTAGACAGTACCCTCCGATTC. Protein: CASSLDSTLRF.

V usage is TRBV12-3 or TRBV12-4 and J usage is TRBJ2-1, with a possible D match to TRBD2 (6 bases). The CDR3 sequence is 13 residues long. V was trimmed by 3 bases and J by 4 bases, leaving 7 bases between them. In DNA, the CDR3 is TGTGCCAGCAGTTTTGCGGGATACAATGAGCAGTTCTTC. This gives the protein CASSFAGYNEQFF.

The CDR3 nucleotides are TGTGCCAGCAGTTCCCGGGCCTCCGGCGGCGAAAATGAAAAACTGTTTTTT. This codes for CASSSRASGGENEKLFF. The chain couples TRBV27 to TRBJ1-4; D ambiguous. The CDR3 has 17 amino acids. Germline V gene data show CDR1 as MNHEY and CDR2 as SMNVEV (reference sequence). V lost 4 bases to trimming and J lost 5 bases, with 20 bases between them. The variable domain in full, with the rest retrieved from reference TRBV27 and TRBJ1-4, is EAQVTQNPRYLITVTGKKLTVTCSQNMNHEYMSWYRQDPGLGLRQIYYSMNVEVTDKGDVPEGYKVSRKEKRNFPLILESPSPNQTSLYFCASSSRASGGENEKLFFGSGTQLSVL.

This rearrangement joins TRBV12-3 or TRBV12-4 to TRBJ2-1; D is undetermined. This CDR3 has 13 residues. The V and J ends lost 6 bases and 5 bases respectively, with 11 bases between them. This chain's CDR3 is CASSPTTNNEQFF. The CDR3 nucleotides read TGTGCCAGCAGCCCCACAACGAACAATGAGCAGTTCTTC.

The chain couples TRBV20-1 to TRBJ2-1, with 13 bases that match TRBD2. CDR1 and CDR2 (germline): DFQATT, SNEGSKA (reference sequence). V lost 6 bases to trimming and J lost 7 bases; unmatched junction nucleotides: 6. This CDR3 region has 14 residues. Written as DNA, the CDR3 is TGCAGTGCCGCCGGGACTAGCGGGATGAATGAGCAGTTCTTC. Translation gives CSAAGTSGMNEQFF.

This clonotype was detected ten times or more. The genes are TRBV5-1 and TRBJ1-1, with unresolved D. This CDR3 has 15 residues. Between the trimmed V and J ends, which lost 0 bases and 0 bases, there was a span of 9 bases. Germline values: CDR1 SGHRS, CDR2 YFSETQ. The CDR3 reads CASSLAQRMNTEAFF. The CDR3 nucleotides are TGCGCCAGCAGCTTGGCCCAACGGATGAACACTGAAGCTTTCTTT. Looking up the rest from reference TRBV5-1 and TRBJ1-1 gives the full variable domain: KAGVTQTPRYLIKTRGQQVTLSCSPISGHRSVSWYQQTPGQGLQFLFEYFSETQRNKGNFPGRFSGRQFSNSRSEMNVSTLELGDSALYLCASSLAQRMNTEAFFGQGTRLTVV.

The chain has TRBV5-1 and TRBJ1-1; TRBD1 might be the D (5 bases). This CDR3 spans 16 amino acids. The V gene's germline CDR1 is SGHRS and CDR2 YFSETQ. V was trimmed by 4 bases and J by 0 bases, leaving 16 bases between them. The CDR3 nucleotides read TGCGCCAGCAGCCTCGGGACTTCGGTCCTGAACACTGAAGCTTTCTTT. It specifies CASSLGTSVLNTEAFF.

DNA of the CDR3: TGTGCCAGCTCTCTCGGGAGTCACACAGATACGCAGTATTTT. The encoded protein is CASSLGSHTDTQYF. The chain employs TRBV7-2 and TRBJ2-3; D perhaps matches TRBD2 (6 bases). Germline V gives CDR1 SGHTA, CDR2 FQGNSA. The length of the CDR3 is 14 residues. Trimming cost V 8 bases and J 2 bases, with 14 bases left between them.

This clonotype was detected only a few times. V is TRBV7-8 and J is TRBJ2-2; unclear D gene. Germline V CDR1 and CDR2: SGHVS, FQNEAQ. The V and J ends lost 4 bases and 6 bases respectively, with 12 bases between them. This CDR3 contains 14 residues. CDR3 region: CASSSYKLSGELFF. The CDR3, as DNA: TGTGCCAGCAGCTCGTACAAGCTGTCCGGGGAGCTGTTTTTT.

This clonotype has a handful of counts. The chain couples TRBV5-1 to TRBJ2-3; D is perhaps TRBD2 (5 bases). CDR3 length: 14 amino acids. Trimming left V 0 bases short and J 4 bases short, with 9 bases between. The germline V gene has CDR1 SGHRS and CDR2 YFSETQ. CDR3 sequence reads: CASSLVGRADTQYF. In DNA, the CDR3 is TGCGCCAGCAGCTTGGTAGGGAGAGCAGATACGCAGTATTTT.

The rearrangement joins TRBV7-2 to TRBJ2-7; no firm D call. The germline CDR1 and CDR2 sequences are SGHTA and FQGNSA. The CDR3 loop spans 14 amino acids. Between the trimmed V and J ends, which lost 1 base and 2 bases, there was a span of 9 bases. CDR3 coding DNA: TGTGCCAGCAGCTTAGAGGTTACAGCCTACGAGCAGTACTTC. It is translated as CASSLEVTAYEQYF.

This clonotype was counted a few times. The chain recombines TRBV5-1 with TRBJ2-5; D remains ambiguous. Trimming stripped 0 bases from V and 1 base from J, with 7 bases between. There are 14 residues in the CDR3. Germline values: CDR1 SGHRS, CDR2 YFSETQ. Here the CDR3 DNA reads TGCGCCAGCAGCTTGGGCCGGGTCCAAGAGACCCAGTACTTC. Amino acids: CASSLGRVQETQYF.

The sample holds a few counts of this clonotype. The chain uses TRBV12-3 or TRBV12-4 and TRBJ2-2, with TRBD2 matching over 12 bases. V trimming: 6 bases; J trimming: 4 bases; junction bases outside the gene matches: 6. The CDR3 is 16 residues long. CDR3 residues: CASSASGRAGTGELFF. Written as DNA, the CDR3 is TGTGCCAGCAGCGCTAGCGGGAGGGCCGGCACCGGGGAGCTGTTTTTT.

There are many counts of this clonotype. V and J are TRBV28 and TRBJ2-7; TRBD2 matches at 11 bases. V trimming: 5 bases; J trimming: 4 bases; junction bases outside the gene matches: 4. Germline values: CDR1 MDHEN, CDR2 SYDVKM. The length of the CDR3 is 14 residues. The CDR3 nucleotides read TGTGCCAGCAGTCGTAGCGGGAGGGGGTACGAGCAGTACTTC. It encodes CASSRSGRGYEQYF.

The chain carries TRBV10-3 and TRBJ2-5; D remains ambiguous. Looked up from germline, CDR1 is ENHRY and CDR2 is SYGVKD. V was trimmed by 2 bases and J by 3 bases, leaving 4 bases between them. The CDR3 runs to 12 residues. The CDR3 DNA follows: TGTGCCATCAGTGAGGGGGAAGAGACCCAGTACTTC. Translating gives CAISEGEETQYF.

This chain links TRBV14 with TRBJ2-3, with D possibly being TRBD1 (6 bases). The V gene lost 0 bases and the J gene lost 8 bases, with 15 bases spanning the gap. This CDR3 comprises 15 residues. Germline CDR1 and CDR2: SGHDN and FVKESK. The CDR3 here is CASSQERATQGTQYF. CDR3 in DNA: TGTGCCAGCAGCCAAGAAAGGGCCACACAGGGTACGCAGTATTTT.